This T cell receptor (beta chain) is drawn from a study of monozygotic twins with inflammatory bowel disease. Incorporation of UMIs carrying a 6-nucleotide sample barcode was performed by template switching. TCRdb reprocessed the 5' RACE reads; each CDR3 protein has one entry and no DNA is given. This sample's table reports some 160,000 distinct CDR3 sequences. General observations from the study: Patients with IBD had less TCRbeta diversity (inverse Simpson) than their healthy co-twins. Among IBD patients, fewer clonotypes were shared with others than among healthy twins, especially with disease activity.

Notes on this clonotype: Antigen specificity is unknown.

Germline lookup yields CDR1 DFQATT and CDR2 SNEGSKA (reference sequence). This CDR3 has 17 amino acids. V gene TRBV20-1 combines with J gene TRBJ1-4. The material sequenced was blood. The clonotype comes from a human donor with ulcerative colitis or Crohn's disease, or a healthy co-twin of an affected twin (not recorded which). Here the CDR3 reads CSASLAYSGLRREKLFF.